This entry lists 24 T cell receptor beta chains sequenced from one sample in a study of CD8+ T cells in alopecia areata. Sequencing templates came from extracted RNA that was reverse transcribed into cDNA. Produced via immunoSEQ multiplex PCR; TCRdb's table is partial and in-frame only. The sample lists some 200,000 clones, 59% occurring once. Sample: CD4+ T cells sorted from blood, taken at week 0. All receptors come from a human donor with alopecia areata.

The chain is built from TRBV2 and TRBJ2-6, with 7 bases lining up with TRBD1. Germline assignment: CDR1 SNHLY and CDR2 FYNNEI. After removal of 8 bases from V and 0 bases from J, the junction contained 4 bases not matched to a gene. The CDR3 is made up of 15 amino acids. DNA of the CDR3: TGTGCCAGCCGGGACAGTATCTCTGGGGCCAACGTCCTGACTTTC. Its translation: CASRDSISGANVLTF.

V gene TRBV29-1 combines with J gene TRBJ2-2; D unresolved. Looked up from germline, CDR1 is SQVTM and CDR2 is ANQGSEA. The CDR3 runs to 11 residues. The CDR3 region has the DNA TGCGGATCGGCGTTCACCGGGGAGCTGTTTTTT. Residues: CGSAFTGELFF.

The chain combines TRBV2 with TRBJ1-1; D unresolved. Trimming removed 2 bases from V and 12 bases from J, with 10 bases in between. CDR3 size: 11 residues. Germline V gene data show CDR1 as SNHLY and CDR2 as FYNNEI. The chain's CDR3 is CASSEYREPFF. As DNA, the CDR3 is TGTGCCAGCAGTGAATACCGAGAACCTTTCTTT.

This sequence joins TRBV10-3 and TRBJ2-3, with D possibly TRBD1 on 6 matching bases. V lost 10 bases and J lost 6, with 11 bases in between. The germline V gene has CDR1 ENHRY and CDR2 SYGVKD. The CDR3 consists of 11 residues. The CDR3 is CATRDRDTQYF. In DNA form, the CDR3 reads TGTGCCACCAGAGACAGGGATACGCAGTATTTT.

The chain joins TRBV5-6 to TRBJ2-6; D ambiguous. Per germline, CDR1 SGHDT and CDR2 YYEEEE. The CDR3 has 17 amino acids. Deletions cut 1 base from V and 3 bases from J, with 14 bases between. DNA for the CDR3: TGTGCCAGCAGCTTGAAGGAGTGGGCACTTGGGGCCAACGTCCTGACTTTC. This codes for CASSLKEWALGANVLTF.

The V and J genes are TRBV27 and TRBJ2-1; D is ambiguous. Trimming pared 8 bases from V and 3 bases from J, leaving 20 bases between. The germline CDR1 and CDR2 sequences are MNHEY and SMNVEV (reference sequence). The CDR3 totals 16 residues. The CDR3 is CASYPLGTDLYNEQFF. The CDR3, as DNA: TGTGCCAGCTACCCCTTAGGAACGGACCTCTACAATGAGCAGTTCTTC.

V usage is TRBV29-1 and J usage is TRBJ1-2; D is uncertain. V was trimmed by 1 base and J by 8 bases, leaving 11 bases between them. CDR1 is SQVTM, CDR2 ANQGSEA, per germline. The CDR3 consists of 12 residues. The CDR3 protein is CSVEVSGGGYTF. As DNA, the CDR3 is TGCAGCGTTGAAGTTTCAGGCGGGGGCTACACCTTC.

The chain has TRBV11-2 and TRBJ2-3; unclear D gene. Trimming took off 4 bases at V and 6 bases at J, with 11 bases between the two ends. CDR1 is SGHAT and CDR2 is FQNNGV in the germline V gene. The CDR3 is 13 residues long. The CDR3 DNA follows: TGTGCCAGCAGCTCCACATTATCTGATACGCAGTATTTT. As protein: CASSSTLSDTQYF.

The genes are TRBV4-2 and TRBJ2-7; D unresolved. With 0 bases removed from V and 6 bases from J, the gap between germline ends came to 12 bases. CDR1 and CDR2 (germline): LGHNA, YNFKEQ. The CDR3 has 14 amino acids. The CDR3 sequence: CASSQEPGKTEQYF. The CDR3 region has the DNA TGTGCCAGCAGCCAAGAGCCGGGTAAGACCGAGCAGTACTTC.

A remark on this clone: Other DNA sequences from this sample encode an identical CDR3 as well. The rearrangement links TRBV2 to TRBJ1-5; D is ambiguous. The germline gives CDR1 SNHLY, CDR2 FYNNEI. There are 14 residues in the CDR3. V was clipped by 3 bases and J by 2 bases, with 8 bases between them. The CDR3 DNA reads as TGTGCCAGCAGTGAGTTGAACCGCAATCAGCCCCAGCATTTT. Translated: CASSELNRNQPQHF.

This clone was seen a handful of times. The chain uses TRBV4-1 and TRBJ1-2, with no clear D. The CDR3 totals 13 residues. The V and J ends lost 0 bases and 4 bases respectively, with 6 bases between them. Germline lookup yields CDR1 MGHRA and CDR2 YSYEKL. CDR3 DNA sequence: TGCGCCAGCAGCCAAGATCTAAGCTATGGCTACACCTTC. Translating it yields CASSQDLSYGYTF.

The chain uses TRBV4-1 and TRBJ1-5, with a possible D match to TRBD1 (5 bases). Germline V lookup: CDR1 MGHRA, CDR2 YSYEKL. This CDR3 is built from 13 residues. The ends were cut back, 3 bases at V and 7 bases at J, with 10 bases in the middle. DNA of the CDR3: TGCGCCAGCAGCCAGGGGAGGGGACAGCCCCAGCATTTT. Translation gives CASSQGRGQPQHF.

The chain links TRBV7-2 to TRBJ2-1, with TRBD2 matching over 8 bases. J gave up 9 bases and V 2 bases, and 3 bases lay outside the gene matches. The CDR3 extends over 13 amino acids. Germline CDR1 and CDR2: SGHTA and FQGNSA. The CDR3 spells CASSLRRGVEQFF. CDR3 nucleotides: TGTGCCAGCAGCTTACGGCGGGGGGTTGAGCAGTTCTTC. Full variable domain (missing parts from reference TRBV7-2 and TRBJ2-1): GAGVSQSPSNKVTEKGKDVELRCDPISGHTALYWYRQSLGQGLEFLIYFQGNSAPDKSGLPSDRFSAERTGGSVSTLTIQRTQQEDSAVYLCASSLRRGVEQFFGPGTRLTVL.

The V and J genes are TRBV7-2 and TRBJ1-2; tentatively, D is TRBD1 (6 bases). The CDR3 spans 14 residues. The V gene's germline CDR1 is SGHTA and CDR2 FQGNSA. Between the trimmed V and J ends, which lost 6 bases and 7 bases, there was a span of 18 bases. The CDR3, as DNA: TGTGCCAGCAGTACTGGGGGGCGGGCTGGTGGCTACACCTTC. Translated: CASSTGGRAGGYTF.

This chain links TRBV30 with TRBJ1-1; unclear D gene. The V gene lost 2 bases and the J gene lost 0 bases, with 19 bases spanning the gap. This CDR3 has 17 residues. Germline-derived CDR1 and CDR2 are GTSNPN and SVGIG (reference sequence). The CDR3 sequence is CAWSYPRRFSVNTEAFF. The CDR3 DNA reads TGTGCCTGGAGTTATCCGAGAAGGTTCTCGGTGAACACTGAAGCTTTCTTT.

This rearrangement joins TRBV30 to TRBJ2-3, with 9 bases aligning to TRBD2. V shed 3 bases and J 8 bases; nucleotides not matched to a gene: 3. The germline V gene encodes CDR1 GTSNPN and CDR2 SVGIG (reference sequence). The CDR3 loop spans 12 amino acids. The CDR3 DNA reads as TGTGCCTGGAGCGCTAGCGGGGTTACGCAGTATTTT. Translation gives CAWSASGVTQYF.

The rearrangement joins TRBV11-2 to TRBJ2-1, with 15 positions matching TRBD2. V lost 0 bases, J lost 8 bases, and 5 bases stayed unmatched. The germline gives CDR1 SGHAT, CDR2 FQNNGV. The CDR3 length is 17 residues. The CDR3 is CASSLEGLAGGIYEQFF. In DNA, the CDR3 is TGTGCCAGCAGCTTAGAGGGACTAGCGGGGGGTATATATGAGCAGTTCTTC.

V gene TRBV5-6 combines with J gene TRBJ2-7; 7 positions match TRBD2. The CDR3 consists of 16 residues. CDR1 SGHDT and CDR2 YYEEEE come from the germline V gene. V was pared by 4 bases and J by 0 bases, with 10 bases of the junction left unmatched. The CDR3, as DNA: TGTGCCAGCAGCCAAGAGACCGGGACTAACTCCTACGAGCAGTACTTC. As protein: CASSQETGTNSYEQYF.

The chain is built from TRBV29-1 and TRBJ2-7; possible D gene TRBD1, 6 bases. The CDR3 extends over 12 amino acids. V was pared by 8 bases and J by 2 bases, with 13 bases between. The germline CDR1 and CDR2 sequences are SQVTM and ANQGSEA. The CDR3 loop is CSIRQDAYEQYF. CDR3 coding DNA: TGCAGCATCCGACAGGATGCCTACGAGCAGTACTTC.

This clone was recorded only once. The rearrangement joins TRBV30 to TRBJ1-6, with no clear D. The CDR3 contains 15 residues. The germline V gene has CDR1 GTSNPN and CDR2 SVGIG (reference sequence). The ends were cut back, 7 bases at V and 3 bases at J, with 16 bases in the middle. CDR3 nucleotides: TGTGCCTTCTTCCCCCCGCAGCTCTATAATTCACCCCTCCACTTT. Translated, it gives CAFFPPQLYNSPLHF.

The chain has TRBV29-1 and TRBJ2-3, with 14 bases fitting TRBD2. The CDR3 contains 15 residues. V lost 4 bases and J lost 5; bases outside the gene matches: 5. Germline loops: CDR1 SQVTM, CDR2 ANQGSEA. The CDR3 region has the DNA TGCAGCGTTGCCCGACTAGCGGGGGGGCAAGATACGCAGTATTTT. It is translated as CSVARLAGGQDTQYF.

This clone occurred a few times. The chain joins TRBV30 to TRBJ2-7; 8 bases match TRBD1. Germline V lookup: CDR1 GTSNPN, CDR2 SVGIG (reference sequence). Trimming took 5 bases from V and 5 from J; bases not matched to a gene: 5. The CDR3 is made up of 12 amino acids. CDR3 residues: CAWRTGKNEQYF. Here the CDR3 DNA reads TGTGCCTGGCGGACAGGGAAGAACGAGCAGTACTTC.

CDR3 in amino acids: CASSIATLGGSPLHF. The DNA for the CDR3 is TGTGCCAGTAGTATAGCGACCTTAGGGGGCTCACCCCTCCACTTT. The chain couples TRBV19 to TRBJ1-6, with 7 bases identical to TRBD1. In germline, CDR1 is LNHDA, CDR2 SQIVND (reference sequence). The CDR3 runs to 15 residues. With 1 base clipped from V and 10 bases from J, the junction kept 7 bases outside the gene matches. The entire variable domain, with the rest obtained from reference TRBV19 and TRBJ1-6, is as follows: DGGITQSPKYLFRKEGQNVTLSCEQNLNHDAMYWYRQDPGQGLRLIYYSQIVNDFQKGDIAEGYSVSREKKESFPLTVTSAQKNPTAFYLCASSIATLGGSPLHFGNGTRLTVT.

The V call is TRBV11-2, the J call TRBJ2-5, with D hard to call. Germline V gives CDR1 SGHAT, CDR2 FQNNGV. CDR3 size: 17 residues. V was clipped by 0 bases and J by 2 bases, with 16 bases between them. The CDR3: CASSLDLWIDFQETQYF. The CDR3 DNA is TGTGCCAGCAGCTTAGATCTATGGATCGACTTTCAAGAGACCCAGTACTTC.